The clone carrying this T cell receptor beta chain showed up just a few times. This CDR3 has 17 amino acids. V shed 4 bases and J shed 2 bases, with 15 bases lying between them. The germline gives CDR1 MNHNS, CDR2 SASEGT. Produced via immunoSEQ multiplex PCR; TCRdb's table is partial and in-frame only. The table lists about 82,000 clones, around four fifths of them singletons. This entry comes from a study of blood T cell repertoires in COVID-19. The chain employs TRBV6-1 and TRBJ2-6, with a weak D call TRBD2 (7 bases). Sequenced material: peripheral blood. The TCR originated in an elderly man with active or convalescent COVID-19. For the CDR3, the DNA is TGTGCCAGCAGTGTGCGCCGCGGGGGCCCTGGGGCCAACGTCCTGACTTTC. Translation: CASSVRRGGPGANVLTF.